These 8 T cell receptor gamma chains originate from one sample sequenced in a study of gammadelta T cells in human blood. TCRdb reanalysed the RT-PCR reads via CATT. The data show 450 to 700 gamma-chain clones, 3% to 4% seen once. Sequenced material: non-Vgamma9Vdelta2 gamma-delta T cells from adult blood. The origin of the receptors is a human donor.

This clone has more than one count but fewer than ten. This may come from a read error, since a much larger clone is one base off. The same CDR3 is also encoded by other DNA sequences in this sample. V is TRGV8 and J is TRGJP2. Germline V gene lookup returns CDR1 VENAVY and CDR2 YDSYNSRV. This CDR3 is 15 amino acids long. In nucleotides, the CDR3 is TGTGCCACATGGGGCCCAGTGGGTAGTGATTGGATCAAGACGTTT. This translates into CATWGPVGSDWIKTF.

This clone is categorized as large. The chain couples TRGV4 to TRGJ1 or TRGJ2. Germline V gene sequence: CDR1 EGSTGY, CDR2 YDSYTSSV. With V trimmed by 0 bases and J by 3 bases, 8 bases remained unmatched. The CDR3 loop spans 15 amino acids. The DNA of the CDR3 is TGTGCCACCTGGGATGGGCCCCTTCTTTATTATAAGAAACTCTTT. As protein: CATWDGPLLYYKKLF.

This clone is labeled large. This chain joins TRGV4 and TRGJP2. Germline trimming cut 3 bases from V and 3 bases from J; bases unmatched to any gene: 1. CDR3 length: 13 residues. In germline, CDR1 is EGSTGY, CDR2 YDSYTSSV. CDR3 residues: CATWDRSDWIKTF. In DNA form, the CDR3 reads TGTGCCACCTGGGATCGTAGTGATTGGATCAAGACGTTT.

This clone was found a few times. The assigned J gene is TRGJ1 or TRGJ2, but the V gene is uncalled. CDR3 length: 14 amino acids. CDR3 nucleotides: TGTGCCACCTGGGACAGCCCAGGGGATTATAAGAAACTCTTT. The encoded protein is CATWDSPGDYKKLF.

This clone ranks as large. V gene TRGV8 combines with J gene TRGJ1 or TRGJ2. Germline V CDR1 and CDR2: VENAVY, YDSYNSRV. The CDR3 consists of 13 residues. V lost 1 base and J lost 1; bases outside the gene matches: 1. CDR3 in DNA: TGTGCCACCTGGGATAGTAATTATTATAAGAAACTCTTT. Amino acid sequence: CATWDSNYYKKLF.

This clone rates as large (0.1 to 1%). This rearrangement joins TRGV5 to TRGJ1 or TRGJ2. Trimming cost V 0 bases and J 8 bases; bases outside gene matches: 4. The CDR3 has 12 amino acids. Germline V gene lookup returns CDR1 VINAFY and CDR2 YDVSNSKD. CDR3 loop: CATWDRQDKKLF. CDR3 sequence (DNA): TGTGCCACCTGGGACAGGCAGGATAAGAAACTCTTT.

This clone was seen a handful of times. This DNA's translation and the protein TCRdb lists, from a much larger clone, do not match at residue 6, likely due to a read error; the protein shown is translated from the DNA. This rearrangement joins TRGV4 to TRGJ1 or TRGJ2. Matching the DNA to germline supplied the J gene, which TCRdb does not give. The CDR3 is 11 amino acids. V dropped 3 bases and J dropped 7; count of bases not matched to a gene: 3. Germline V gene lookup returns CDR1 EGSTGY and CDR2 YDSYTSSV. CDR3 residues: CATWDWYKKLF. CDR3 bases: TGTGCCACCTGGGATTGGTATAAGAAACTCTTT.

This chain uses TRGV5 with TRGJP2. CDR3 size: 16 residues. Germline V gene lookup returns CDR1 VINAFY and CDR2 YDVSNSKD. The trim removed 3 bases at V and 0 bases at J, leaving 7 bases unmatched. The CDR3 spells CATWDVGYSSDWIKTF. CDR3 bases: TGTGCCACCTGGGACGTCGGTTATAGTAGTGATTGGATCAAGACGTTT.